A single sample is the source of the 16 T cell receptor beta chains below, sequenced in a study of T cells in women clearing cervical HPV infection. Clones were sequenced by immunoSEQ multiplex PCR, and TCRdb holds only the in-frame ones, with some missing. The sample yields about 48,000 clones, of which the top ten take up 1.5% to 2%. The sequenced material came from blood buffy coat. These receptors were taken from a woman aged 18 to 75 with a cervical HPV16 infection that either progressed to CIN3+ or cleared (not recorded which).

CDR3 DNA, as far as it was read: TGTGCCAGCAGCTTAGGTCTAGCGCCTTCCTACGAG. Its protein is CASSLGLAPSYE. The whole CDR3 protein is CASSLGLAPSYEQYF. The chain recombines TRBV7-2 with TRBJ2-7, with D tentatively TRBD2 (6 bases). The CDR3 goes on 3 residues after the read ends, and that part is filled in from the germline J gene. CDR1 is SGHTA and CDR2 is FQGNSA in the germline V gene. This CDR3 has 15 residues. V lost 1 base, J lost 1 base, and 11 bases lay in between.

CDR3 DNA (partial): TGTGCCACCAGCGGATACAGACAGGGAGGGAATCAGCCC. It is translated as CATSGYRQGGNQP. The entire CDR3 sequence reads CATSGYRQGGNQPQHF. The chain employs TRBV15 and TRBJ1-5; 7 bases match TRBD1. The sequence runs out 3 residues before the end of the CDR3; the remainder is reconstructed from the germline J gene. This CDR3 contains 16 residues. V trimming: 5 bases; J trimming: 4 bases; junction bases outside the gene matches: 11. Germline values: CDR1 LNHNV, CDR2 YYDKDF (reference sequence).

In regard to this clone: The missing CDR3 end, 3 residues past where the read stops, is filled in from the germline J gene. V and J are TRBV6-1 and TRBJ1-1; perhaps TRBD1 as D (5 bases). V was shortened by 4 bases and J by 1 base, with 10 bases between the two germline ends. Germline CDR1 MNHNS, CDR2 SASEGT. The CDR3 length is 14 residues. The CDR3 protein is CASSGRTRNTEAFF. The sequenced CDR3 bases are TGTGCCAGCAGTGGACGGACAAGGAACACTGAA.

To note about this clone: The DNA ends 3 residues before the CDR3 does, and the rest of the CDR3 is filled in from the germline J gene. The chain employs TRBV12-3 or TRBV12-4 and TRBJ1-3; possibly TRBD1 for D (6 bases). This CDR3 region has 14 residues. Trimming removed 6 bases from V and 0 bases from J, with 9 bases in between. This CDR3 reads CASRRGGSGNTIYF. The covered CDR3 bases are TGTGCCAGCAGGCGAGGGGGCTCTGGAAACACC.

In the case of this clone: Read sequence stops 3 residues before the CDR3 end, and the germline J gene provides the missing end. The V gene is TRBV5-1, the J gene TRBJ2-3; 8 nucleotides align to TRBD2. The germline V gene encodes CDR1 SGHRS and CDR2 YFSETQ. The J segment lost 2 bases and the V segment lost 5 bases, leaving 7 bases of the junction unmatched. The CDR3 spans 15 residues. The CDR3 DNA, read in part, is TGCGCCAGCAGAGCCACTAGCGGAATCACAGATACG. As protein: CASRATSGITDT. The CDR3 reads in full as CASRATSGITDTQYF.

Turning to this clone: The CDR3 is cut off 3 residues early in the read; its end comes from the germline J gene. This rearrangement joins TRBV19 to TRBJ2-7, with 7 bases lining up with TRBD2. Germline CDR1 reads LNHDA; CDR2 reads SQIVND (reference sequence). This CDR3 has 15 residues. With V trimmed by 4 bases and J by 2 bases, 8 bases remained unmatched. The sequenced part of the CDR3 DNA is TGTGCCAGTAGTAAGGGTCTAGCGGCACCCTACGAG. Amino acids: CASSKGLAAPYE. The entire CDR3 sequence reads CASSKGLAAPYEQYF.

As concerns this clone: The read halts 3 residues ahead of the CDR3 end, with the missing end drawn from the germline J gene. The rearrangement links TRBV6-2 or TRBV6-3 to TRBJ1-3, with a weak D call TRBD1 (5 bases). CDR3 size: 13 residues. Per germline, CDR1 MNHEY and CDR2 SVGEGT. Incomplete CDR3 DNA: TGTGCCAGCAGTTACGGGACTAGCGGGGGG. Its translation: CASSYGTSGG. The whole CDR3 sequence reads CASSYGTSGGIYF.

A note on this clone: The read ends 3 residues shy of where the CDR3 ends; the end is completed using the germline J gene. The chain links TRBV14 to TRBJ2-2, with D perhaps TRBD2 (5 bases). The CDR3 length is 15 residues. The germline V gene has CDR1 SGHDN and CDR2 FVKESK. V was shortened by 0 bases and J by 6 bases, with 11 bases between the two germline ends. Incomplete CDR3 DNA: TGTGCCAGCAGCCAAGAACTAGTCCATGCCGGGGAG. It yields the protein CASSQELVHAGE. The full CDR3 protein reads CASSQELVHAGELFF.

On this clone: The observed sequence ends 3 residues before the CDR3 terminus, with the missing tail filled in from the germline J gene. The genes are TRBV5-1 and TRBJ1-1; possible D gene TRBD1, 5 bases. Germline values: CDR1 SGHRS, CDR2 YFSETQ. The V end lost 4 bases, the J end lost 3 bases, and 19 bases lay between the germline ends. The CDR3 extends over 16 amino acids. This CDR3 reads CASSPRSAGIHTEAFF. Partial CDR3 DNA: TGCGCCAGCAGCCCCAGATCCGCAGGGATCCACACTGAA.

In regard to this clone: From the germline J gene comes the end of the CDR3, since the read stops 3 residues before it. The chain has TRBV29-1 and TRBJ2-1; 11 bases are a match to TRBD2. The germline gives CDR1 SQVTM, CDR2 ANQGSEA. The V gene end was trimmed by 6 bases and the J gene end by 7 bases; junction bases not matched to a gene: 8. The CDR3 covers 14 residues. The covered CDR3 bases are TGCAGCGTCGGTGTACTAGCGGGAGTTAATGAG. It translates to CSVGVLAGVNE. The entire CDR3 reads CSVGVLAGVNEQFF.

With respect to this clone: The sequence runs out 3 residues before the end of the CDR3; the remainder is reconstructed from the germline J gene. The V and J genes are TRBV7-9 and TRBJ2-3; TRBD2 agrees at 8 bases. Germline CDR1 SEHNR, CDR2 FQNEAQ (reference sequence). With 6 bases clipped from V and 0 bases from J, the junction kept 2 bases outside the gene matches. This CDR3 comprises 14 residues. CDR3: CASSSSGSTDTQYF. Incomplete CDR3 DNA: TGTGCCAGCAGTTCTAGCGGGAGCACAGATACG.

On this clone itself: The CDR3 extends 3 residues past the end of the read, so its final part is completed from the germline J gene. This rearrangement joins TRBV30 to TRBJ1-6; TRBD1 matches at 7 bases. The CDR3 runs 14 residues. Per germline, CDR1 GTSNPN and CDR2 SVGIG (reference sequence). J gave up 5 bases and V 1 base, and 2 bases lay outside the gene matches. CDR3 protein: CAWSGGQNNSPLHF. The DNA read from the CDR3 is TGTGCCTGGAGTGGGGGACAGAATAATTCACCC.

Comments on this clone: The read falls 3 residues short of the CDR3 end, and the missing part is taken from the germline J gene. The chain links TRBV28 to TRBJ2-3; D uncertain. The CDR3 consists of 13 residues. Trimming took 8 bases from V and 6 from J, leaving 15 bases between them. Germline CDR1 reads MDHEN; CDR2 reads SYDVKM. Incomplete CDR3 DNA: TGTGCCAGCGGCGCAGGTAATTTGGATACG. It encodes CASGAGNLDT. The full CDR3 sequence reads CASGAGNLDTQYF.

Concerning this clone: The sequence runs out 3 residues before the end of the CDR3; the remainder is reconstructed from the germline J gene. This chain joins TRBV29-1 and TRBJ1-2; weak D call: TRBD1 (5 bases). This CDR3 region has 17 residues. Germline assignment: CDR1 SQVTM and CDR2 ANQGSEA. Trimming took 7 bases from V and 5 from J, leaving 29 bases between them. The CDR3 spells CSGGDFPFVQGGYGYTF. Partial CDR3 DNA: TGCAGCGGAGGAGACTTTCCCTTTGTCCAGGGAGGTTATGGC.

As regards this clone: From the germline J gene comes the end of the CDR3, since the read stops 3 residues before it. The genes are TRBV5-6 and TRBJ2-1; D not resolved. CDR3 length: 14 residues. V was cut by 2 bases and J by 6 bases, with 12 bases left in between. Germline CDR1 SGHDT, CDR2 YYEEEE. CDR3 protein: CASSLLSAVNEQFF. The covered CDR3 bases are TGTGCCAGCAGCTTACTATCGGCGGTCAATGAG. The whole variable domain, filled in from reference TRBV5-6 and TRBJ2-1, reads DAGVTQSPTHLIKTRGQQVTLRCSPKSGHDTVSWYQQALGQGPQFIFQYYEEEERQRGNFPDRFSGHQFPNYSSELNVNALLLGDSALYLCASSLLSAVNEQFFGPGTRLTVL.

Comment on this clone: The CDR3 end is not reached by the read, which stops 3 residues before it; the germline J gene fills it in. The chain joins TRBV7-2 to TRBJ2-1; no clear D. V was clipped by 1 base and J by 7 bases, with 11 bases between them. This CDR3 region has 14 residues. Germline values: CDR1 SGHTA, CDR2 FQGNSA. The CDR3 sequence: CASSLDLTPNEQFF. Incomplete CDR3 DNA: TGTGCCAGCAGCTTAGATTTGACTCCGAATGAG.